One and the same sample provided the 22 T cell receptor beta chains below, sequenced in a study of blood T cell repertoires in COVID-19. The assay was immunoSEQ multiplex PCR, and TCRdb's table has in-frame clones only and misses some. The sample gives approximately 14,000 clones, approximately 81% of which show up once; 28% is in the top ten. The sequenced sample was peripheral blood. These receptors were obtained from a human donor in a cohort sampled during active COVID-19.

This chain connects TRBV28 to TRBJ2-7; TRBD1 matches at 8 bases. Germline CDR1 reads MDHEN; CDR2 reads SYDVKM. The CDR3 has 15 residues. The ends lost 3 bases at V and 0 bases at J; junction bases unmatched: 4. The CDR3 nucleotides are TGTGCCAGCAGTTTGTGGGACAGGAGCTCCTACGAGCAGTACTTC. Protein: CASSLWDRSSYEQYF.

This sequence joins TRBV7-3 and TRBJ2-1, with D uncertain. Germline values: CDR1 SGHTA, CDR2 FQGTGA. Trimming shortened V by 5 bases and J by 2 bases, and 10 bases separated the two germline ends. The CDR3 has 14 residues. The CDR3 loop reads CASSQSLTYNEQFF. In DNA, the CDR3 is TGTGCCAGCAGCCAAAGCCTAACCTACAATGAGCAGTTCTTC.

By share, this clone counts as medium-sized. The V gene is TRBV3-1 (or the pseudogene TRBV3-2), the J gene TRBJ1-2, with a possible D match to TRBD1 (6 bases). Germline CDR1 is LGHDT and CDR2 is YNNKEL (reference sequence). The CDR3 contains 16 residues. The germline V and J ends were trimmed by 4 bases and 6 bases, with 21 bases remaining between them. Here the CDR3 DNA reads TGTGCCAGCAGCCTCGAAGCGTACAGGGCAGAGGATGGCTACACCTTC. It specifies CASSLEAYRAEDGYTF.

The chain combines TRBV29-1 with TRBJ2-7; possibly TRBD1 for D (6 bases). The CDR3 loop spans 11 amino acids. V dropped 6 bases and J dropped 4 bases, with 10 bases sitting between them. In germline, CDR1 is SQVTM, CDR2 ANQGSEA. This CDR3 is CSVGGDYEQYF. Written as DNA, the CDR3 is TGCAGCGTAGGGGGAGATTACGAGCAGTACTTC.

The chain couples TRBV20-1 to TRBJ1-6; 9 positions match TRBD1. The CDR3 runs to 14 residues. Germline trimming cut 3 bases from V and 18 bases from J; bases unmatched to any gene: 15. Germline CDR1 is DFQATT and CDR2 is SNEGSKA (reference sequence). CDR3: CSASRDRDFIVAHF. The CDR3 coding sequence is TGCAGTGCTAGTCGGGACAGGGACTTTATTGTTGCCCACTTT.

The CDR3 region has the DNA TGTGCCAGCAGTTACTCGGACTTGAACACTGAAGCTTTCTTT. It translates to CASSYSDLNTEAFF. The chain recombines TRBV6-2 or TRBV6-3 with TRBJ1-1; D not resolved. Trimming took off 0 bases at V and 0 bases at J, with 5 bases between the two ends. The germline gives CDR1 MNHEY, CDR2 SVGEGT. CDR3 size: 14 residues.

This chain joins TRBV2 and TRBJ2-3, with TRBD2 as a possible D gene (6 bases). V lost 9 bases and J 3 bases, leaving 10 bases between the germline ends. Germline CDR1 and CDR2: SNHLY and FYNNEI. This CDR3 is 12 amino acids long. This CDR3 is CASAGRTDTQYF. In DNA, the CDR3 is TGTGCCAGTGCGGGGAGAACAGATACGCAGTATTTT.

The chain employs TRBV30 and TRBJ2-7; D perhaps matches TRBD1 (6 bases). Trimming took 7 bases from V and 4 from J, leaving 11 bases between them. From germline, CDR1 is GTSNPN and CDR2 SVGIG (reference sequence). This CDR3 region has 11 residues. Here the CDR3 DNA reads TGTGCCTATATGACAGGTTACGAGCAGTACTTC. Translation gives CAYMTGYEQYF.

The V call is TRBV7-6, the J call TRBJ2-7; D possibly corresponds to TRBD2 (5 bases). The CDR3 is 13 amino acids. Germline assignment: CDR1 SGHVS and CDR2 FNYEAQ. V was clipped by 1 base and J by 5 bases, with 9 bases between them. The CDR3 is CASSLGGPNEQYF. CDR3 coding DNA: TGTGCCAGCAGCTTAGGCGGGCCCAACGAGCAGTACTTC.

The V call is TRBV6-2 or TRBV6-3, the J call TRBJ2-3, with 8 positions matching TRBD2. V trimming: 0 bases; J trimming: 6 bases; junction bases outside the gene matches: 17. Per germline, CDR1 MNHEY and CDR2 SVGEGT. This CDR3 has 19 residues. CDR3 region: CASSYSNPPAGERLDTQYF. The DNA for the CDR3 is TGTGCCAGCAGTTACTCGAATCCTCCAGCGGGAGAGCGTTTGGATACGCAGTATTTT.

The gene calls are TRBV28 and TRBJ2-2; 9 nucleotides match TRBD1. The germline V gene has CDR1 MDHEN and CDR2 SYDVKM. The CDR3 is 16 amino acids. Unmatched junction bases numbered 11, after V lost 8 bases and J lost 4 bases. CDR3 amino acids: CASVTPGQGFTGELFF. The CDR3 region has the DNA TGTGCCAGCGTTACCCCGGGACAGGGTTTCACCGGGGAGCTGTTTTTT. The variable domain in full, with the rest retrieved from reference TRBV28 and TRBJ2-2, is DVKVTQSSRYLVKRTGEKVFLECVQDMDHENMFWYRQDPGLGLRLIYFSYDVKMKEKGDIPEGYSVSREKKERFSLILESASTNQTSMYLCASVTPGQGFTGELFFGEGSRLTVL.

V and J are TRBV29-1 and TRBJ2-2; 11 bases match TRBD2. V was pared by 2 bases and J by 8 bases, with 7 bases of the junction left unmatched. This CDR3 region has 15 residues. CDR1 and CDR2 (germline): SQVTM, ANQGSEA. CDR3 protein: CSVETSGSRGGELFF. The DNA of the CDR3 is TGCAGCGTTGAAACTAGCGGGAGCCGGGGGGGGGAGCTGTTTTTT.

This clone was observed a handful of times. The chain recombines TRBV29-1 with TRBJ1-1; TRBD1 agrees at 8 bases. The V gene's germline CDR1 is SQVTM and CDR2 ANQGSEA. V shed 5 bases and J 4 bases; nucleotides not matched to a gene: 9. This CDR3 is built from 14 residues. The CDR3 DNA reads TGCAGCGTTCCCAACAGGGGGAAGACCACTGAAGCTTTCTTT. Its protein product is CSVPNRGKTTEAFF.

This clone is categorized as large (0.1 to 1%). Other DNA sequences in this specimen translate into the identical CDR3. CDR3 coding DNA: TGTGCCAGCAGCCAAGAACTCTCCTACGAGCAGTACTTC. It encodes CASSQELSYEQYF. The chain employs TRBV3-1 (or the pseudogene TRBV3-2) and TRBJ2-7, with no clear D. This CDR3 is built from 13 residues. Trimming cost V 0 bases and J 0 bases, with 3 bases left between them. Per germline, CDR1 LGHDT and CDR2 YNNKEL (reference sequence).

The chain couples TRBV7-2 to TRBJ2-7; 9 bases agree with TRBD2. V lost 5 bases and J lost 6; bases outside the gene matches: 8. Germline loops: CDR1 SGHTA, CDR2 FQGNSA. The CDR3 is made up of 14 amino acids. The CDR3 sequence: CASSLLAGAGEQYF. DNA of the CDR3: TGTGCCAGCAGCCTATTAGCGGGAGCGGGCGAGCAGTACTTC.

This clone was detected many times. V and J are TRBV27 and TRBJ1-1; no firm D call. CDR1 and CDR2 from the germline V gene are MNHEY and SMNVEV (reference sequence). V lost 4 bases, J lost 2 bases, and 8 bases lay in between. This CDR3 region has 13 residues. CDR3 sequence: CASSSGTNTEAFF. CDR3 bases: TGTGCCAGCAGTTCAGGCACAAACACTGAAGCTTTCTTT.

V usage is TRBV19 and J usage is TRBJ1-2; D is perhaps TRBD1 (5 bases). Germline V gives CDR1 LNHDA, CDR2 SQIVND (reference sequence). V dropped 3 bases and J dropped 1 base, with 18 bases sitting between them. CDR3 length: 17 amino acids. CDR3 in DNA: TGTGCCAGTAGTATTGCGGTTGCGACAGAAGATAACTATGGCTACACCTTC. Translating it yields CASSIAVATEDNYGYTF.

The chain links TRBV8-2 to TRBJ1-2. TRBV8-2 is assigned pseudogene status. CDR3 size: 15 residues. CDR3 amino acids: CGMNNGITKTYGYTF. The DNA of the CDR3 is TGTGGCATGAACAACGGGATAACGAAGACCTATGGCTACACCTTC.

This chain uses TRBV4-2 with TRBJ2-1; D perhaps matches TRBD2 (5 bases). Germline V gene lookup returns CDR1 LGHNA and CDR2 YNFKEQ. The CDR3 loop spans 17 amino acids. Trimming took 0 bases from V and 0 from J, leaving 12 bases between them. CDR3 in amino acids: CASSQENSASSYNEQFF. As DNA, the CDR3 is TGTGCCAGCAGCCAAGAGAATAGCGCGAGCTCCTACAATGAGCAGTTCTTC.

J is TRBJ2-6 and V is TRBV6-2 or TRBV6-3; D not resolved. Germline V gene data show CDR1 as MNHEY and CDR2 as SVGEGT. V lost 6 bases and J 4 bases, leaving 10 bases between the germline ends. The CDR3 runs to 14 residues. CDR3 nucleotides: TGTGCCAGCAGCCCCTTACAAGGGGCCAACGTCCTGACTTTC. Translating it yields CASSPLQGANVLTF.

The chain employs TRBV27 and TRBJ2-1; D is possibly TRBD2 (5 bases). The CDR3 totals 16 residues. V was pared by 2 bases and J by 0 bases, with 11 bases between. Germline V gene lookup returns CDR1 MNHEY and CDR2 SMNVEV (reference sequence). The CDR3 nucleotides are TGTGCCAGCAGTTTACACGGGGTAAGCTCCTACAATGAGCAGTTCTTC. Translated: CASSLHGVSSYNEQFF.

This chain links TRBV4-1 with TRBJ2-7; D gene uncertain. Germline values: CDR1 MGHRA, CDR2 YSYEKL. CDR3 length: 14 residues. The V end was cut by 4 bases, the J end by 0 bases, with 10 bases between. CDR3: CASSRGGSSYEQYF. The CDR3 nucleotides read TGCGCCAGCAGCCGAGGCGGAAGCTCCTACGAGCAGTACTTC.